This entry lists 10 T cell receptor beta chains sequenced from one sample in a study of CD8+ T cells in alopecia areata. Sequencing relied on a cDNA template that was reverse transcribed from extracted RNA. Sequenced by immunoSEQ multiplex PCR; TCRdb stores in-frame clones only, minus some. This sample yields around 120,000 clones, of which around 56% are seen a single time; 0.46% belongs to the top ten. The treatment here: oral pan-JAK inhibitor, 5-10 mg twice daily. This specimen consisted of CD4+ T cells sorted from blood, obtained at week 4, from a patient treated with tofacitinib. These receptors were taken from a human donor with alopecia areata.

This clone was picked up one time. The CDR3 sequence is CSVARGQGNVLTF. The DNA for the CDR3 is TGCAGCGTTGCCAGAGGACAGGGCAACGTCCTGACTTTC. This chain uses TRBV29-1 with TRBJ2-6, with 8 bases lining up with TRBD1. Germline V gene data show CDR1 as SQVTM and CDR2 as ANQGSEA. CDR3 length: 13 amino acids. Trimming at V came to 4 bases and at J to 9 bases, leaving 5 bases not matched to a gene.

V gene TRBV4-1 combines with J gene TRBJ2-5; D unresolved. With 1 base removed from V and 5 bases from J, the gap between germline ends came to 11 bases. The germline gives CDR1 MGHRA, CDR2 YSYEKL. The CDR3 totals 14 residues. CDR3 protein: CASSQGEGSETQYF. DNA for the CDR3: TGCGCCAGCAGCCAAGGTGAAGGGTCCGAGACCCAGTACTTC.

DNA for the CDR3: TGTGCCAGCACGATTGGGCAGGGGCCAGGGGGCTACACCTTC. Amino acids: CASTIGQGPGGYTF. The rearrangement uses TRBV28 and TRBJ1-2; perhaps TRBD1 as D (6 bases). The CDR3 runs to 14 residues. The germline V and J ends were trimmed by 7 bases and 8 bases, with 20 bases remaining between them. From germline, CDR1 is MDHEN and CDR2 SYDVKM.

This sequence joins TRBV6-5 and TRBJ2-7; D is ambiguous. Trimming stripped 1 base from V and 4 bases from J, with 11 bases between. Germline V lookup: CDR1 MNHEY, CDR2 SVGAGI. CDR3 length equals 14 residues. CDR3 region: CASSYFDGQYEQYF. The CDR3 DNA reads TGTGCCAGCAGTTACTTCGATGGTCAATACGAGCAGTACTTC.

This chain joins TRBV2 and TRBJ2-5; no clear D. Trimming removed 5 bases from V and 7 bases from J, with 5 bases in between. The V gene's germline CDR1 is SNHLY and CDR2 FYNNEI. This CDR3 contains 10 residues. CDR3: CASSSGTQYF. The CDR3 coding sequence is TGTGCCAGCAGTTCTGGGACCCAGTACTTC. The full variable domain, in which reference TRBV2 and TRBJ2-5 provide the parts outside the CDR3, is EPEVTQTPSHQVTQMGQEVILRCVPISNHLYFYWYRQILGQKVEFLVSFYNNEISEKSEIFDDQFSVERPDGSNFTLKIRSTKLEDSAMYFCASSSGTQYFGPGTRLLVL.

The CDR3 sequence: CASSPRTGRNYGYTF. CDR3 DNA sequence: TGCGCCAGCAGCCCCCGGACAGGGAGAAACTATGGCTACACCTTC. The gene calls are TRBV5-1 and TRBJ1-2, with 8 bases that match TRBD1. J was trimmed by 2 bases and V by 4 bases; bases with no gene match: 7. CDR3 length equals 15 residues. Per the germline V gene, CDR1 is SGHRS and CDR2 is YFSETQ.

The chain links TRBV6-6 to TRBJ2-7; D remains ambiguous. Germline V gives CDR1 MNHNY, CDR2 SVGAGI (reference sequence). Trimming left V 6 bases short and J 4 bases short, with 10 bases between. There are 12 residues in the CDR3. The CDR3 nucleotides are TGTGCCAGCAGCGCCCCCAATTACGAGCAGTACTTC. Translating gives CASSAPNYEQYF.

This clone was recorded a few times. The gene calls are TRBV19 and TRBJ1-2, with 8 bases matching TRBD1. CDR1 is LNHDA, CDR2 SQIVND, per germline (reference sequence). The J segment lost 6 bases and the V segment lost 1 base, leaving 7 bases of the junction unmatched. The CDR3 sequence is 15 residues long. CDR3 coding DNA: TGTGCCAGTAGTATAGCGGACAGGGCGTTCGATGGCTACACCTTC. Translated: CASSIADRAFDGYTF. The full variable domain, completed using reference TRBV19 and TRBJ1-2, is DGGITQSPKYLFRKEGQNVTLSCEQNLNHDAMYWYRQDPGQGLRLIYYSQIVNDFQKGDIAEGYSVSREKKESFPLTVTSAQKNPTAFYLCASSIADRAFDGYTFGSGTRLTVV.

In this sample, this clone turned up a few times. This chain joins TRBV21-1 and TRBJ2-4; TRBD2, as called in the table, went unchecked against the DNA. TRBV21-1 constitutes a pseudogene. This CDR3 is built from 15 residues. The CDR3 DNA reads as TGTGCCAGCAGCAATAAAGGGGAACGGGGGAACATTCAGTACTTC. This sequence encodes CASSNKGERGNIQYF.

The V call is TRBV11-2, the J call TRBJ2-7; tentatively, D is TRBD1 or TRBD2 (5 bases each). The CDR3 is 13 amino acids. The V end lost 10 bases, the J end lost 6 bases, and 19 bases lay between the germline ends. From germline, CDR1 is SGHAT and CDR2 FQNNGV. CDR3 DNA: TGTGCCACCACGGGGCAGGGTCGAGGCGAGCAGTACTTC. Its protein is CATTGQGRGEQYF.